These 16 T cell receptor beta chains originate from one sample sequenced in a study of T cells in severe cutaneous drug reactions. The donors had carbamazepine-induced Stevens-Johnson syndrome or toxic epidermal necrolysis. Bulk and single-cell libraries used iRepertoire multiplex PCR with TCR subtype-specific primers. With the multiplex PCR reads reprocessed, TCRdb shows one record per CDR3 protein and no DNA. The listing contains about 7,200 distinct CDR3 sequences. Sequenced material: cells from a skin blister. These receptors were collected from a human donor with toxic epidermal necrolysis, a severe cutaneous drug reaction.

V usage is TRBV14 and J usage is TRBJ2-7; no DNA is available, so the TRBD1 call from TCRdb remains unchecked. CDR1 is SGHDN, CDR2 FVKESK, per germline. The CDR3 contains 18 residues. The CDR3 reads CASSHRHLRRQPSYEQYF.

The V gene is TRBV19, the J gene TRBJ2-5; TCRdb outputs TRBD2, but without DNA this stays unchecked. The CDR3 runs 13 residues. CDR1 LNHDA and CDR2 SQIVND come from the germline V gene (reference sequence). This chain's CDR3 is CASSPLAGGPPYF.

The gene calls are TRBV7-9 and TRBJ2-7; lacking DNA, the TRBD1 call made by TCRdb goes unchecked. The CDR3 is 13 residues long. CDR1 and CDR2 (germline): SEHNR, FQNEAQ (reference sequence). CDR3 protein: CASSSGTQGEQYF.

This chain links TRBV6-8 with TRBJ2-1; the D gene TCRdb calls, TRBD2, cannot be checked with no DNA. Germline lookup yields CDR1 MNHGY and CDR2 SAAAGT. The CDR3 is 18 amino acids. CDR3: CASSLEASGGSSYNEQFF.

The chain recombines TRBV4-1 with TRBJ1-1; no DNA is available, so the TRBD1 call from TCRdb remains unchecked. CDR3 size: 17 residues. Germline loops: CDR1 MGHRA, CDR2 YSYEKL. CDR3: CASSQTGMGLRNTEAFF.

The V gene is TRBV29-1, the J gene TRBJ2-1; TCRdb's D call, TRBD1, is unchecked because there is no DNA. The CDR3 is made up of 12 amino acids. Germline CDR1 reads SQVTM; CDR2 reads ANQGSEA. CDR3 loop: CSVEDHDRAPFF.

This chain connects TRBV28 to TRBJ1-1. The germline V gene encodes CDR1 MDHEN and CDR2 SYDVKM. The CDR3 has 13 residues. This CDR3 reads CASRTEGYAEAFF. The full variable domain, with the rest looked up from reference TRBV28 and TRBJ1-1, is DVKVTQSSRYLVKRTGEKVFLECVQDMDHENMFWYRQDPGLGLRLIYFSYDVKMKEKGDIPEGYSVSREKKERFSLILESASTNQTSMYLCASRTEGYAEAFFGQGTRLTVV.

This clonotype is called medium-sized based on its frequency. J is TRBJ2-1 and V is TRBV13; TCRdb's D call of TRBD2 is untestable without DNA. The CDR3 runs 16 residues. Per germline, CDR1 PRHDT and CDR2 FYEKMQ (reference sequence). This CDR3 is CASSPGTSGWYNEQFF. Full variable domain (rest looked up from reference TRBV13 and TRBJ2-1): AAGVIQSPRHLIKEKRETATLKCYPIPRHDTVYWYQQGPGQDPQFLISFYEKMQSDKGSIPDRFSAQQFSDYHSELNMSSLELGDSALYFCASSPGTSGWYNEQFFGPGTRLTVL.

This rearrangement joins TRBV10-3 to TRBJ1-5; without DNA, the TCRdb call of TRBD1 cannot be checked. CDR1 is ENHRY and CDR2 is SYGVKD in the germline V gene. This CDR3 comprises 13 residues. This CDR3 reads CAISDPLDQPQHF.

This chain links TRBV19 with TRBJ1-2; checking the TCRdb D call of TRBD1 is not possible without DNA. Germline assignment: CDR1 LNHDA and CDR2 SQIVND (reference sequence). The CDR3 is 15 amino acids. The CDR3 loop is CASSVLIRDGYGYTF.

The chain combines TRBV6-5 with TRBJ2-1. The CDR3 is 13 residues long. The germline V gene has CDR1 MNHEY and CDR2 SVGAGI. The CDR3 loop is CASSSRSYNEQFF.

The V gene is TRBV25-1, the J gene TRBJ1-2. In germline, CDR1 is MGHDK, CDR2 SYGVNS. The CDR3 has 15 residues. This CDR3 is CASSPGGPPSGGYTF.

The chain links TRBV10-2 to TRBJ1-6. CDR1 is WSHSY and CDR2 is SAAADI in the germline V gene. This CDR3 has 16 residues. The CDR3 here is CASSPLDNHVNSPLHF.

The chain has TRBV3-1 and TRBJ2-1. Germline loops: CDR1 LGHDT, CDR2 YNNKEL (reference sequence). CDR3 length: 16 amino acids. CDR3 in amino acids: CASSQGLADSYNEQFF.

The chain employs TRBV6-5 and TRBJ2-7. Germline loops: CDR1 MNHEY, CDR2 SVGAGI. This CDR3 is 15 amino acids long. The CDR3 loop reads CASSYSTANHYEQYF.

The chain uses TRBV28 and TRBJ1-2. This CDR3 comprises 12 residues. Germline V gene lookup returns CDR1 MDHEN and CDR2 SYDVKM. CDR3 protein: CASSLSTNGYTF.